This T cell receptor (beta chain) was documented in a study of T cell repertoires in cytomegalovirus infection. Study-level information: HLA-B-restricted CMV epitopes that are well studied, plus recently identified HLA-C-restricted ones, were used by the study. Public TCR beta signatures provided an indication of both CMV infection and a matching HLA type. Findings and limits, study-wide: Dominant in the ex vivo response were TCR beta clonotypes restricted by HLA-C and specific for CMV. Based on cumulative public TCR beta family frequency, carriers of CMV plus the relevant HLA were identified.

The CDR3 extends over 15 amino acids. Germline-derived CDR1 and CDR2 are LNHDA and SQIVND (reference sequence). Deletions cut 7 bases from V and 6 bases from J, with 20 bases between. Of note for this clonotype: Antigen: not known.

From the reads, TCRdb called clonotypes with MiXCR, one entry per CDR3 protein. The sample contains around 140,000 distinct CDR3 sequences, 32% of which appear only once. The sample in question was CD8+ T cells from cultured PBMCs, obtained from culture after CMV antigen stimulation. The source of this sequence is a human donor in good health (CMV status not recorded). Some clones in this sample may be carry-over from other donors' samples. The rearrangement links TRBV19 to TRBJ2-3, with D perhaps matching TRBD1 or TRBD2 (6 bases each). The CDR3 loop is CASTLSEGGWDTQYF. DNA for the CDR3: TGTGCCAGTACCCTATCCGAGGGGGGTTGGGATACGCAGTATTTT.